Listed below are T cell receptor beta chains from one sample, sequenced in a study of blood T cell repertoires in COVID-19. Produced via immunoSEQ multiplex PCR; TCRdb's table is partial and in-frame only. The profile shows 200,000 to 250,000 clones, 84% of them singletons. The specimen sequenced was peripheral blood. These receptors came from a woman between 55 and 75 years old who had recovered from COVID-19. The CDR3 runs from the conserved cysteine through the conserved F or W. Fields, in order: CDR3 length, V gene, clone size, J gene, D gene, CDR3 protein, CDR3 DNA. The D gene is left open where the match is weak. Clone size, where shown, is once, few, many, or a class for clones that have expanded.

14	TRBV3-1/TRBV3-2	-	TRBJ1-6	-	CASSQALGNSPLHF	TGTGCCAGCAGCCAGGCACTCGGGAATTCACCCCTCCACTTT
16	TRBV5-4	few	TRBJ2-3	TRBD2	CASTYGGTSVRDTQYF	TGTGCCAGCACCTATGGGGGGACTAGCGTAAGGGATACGCAGTATTTT
18	TRBV7-8	-	TRBJ1-4	-	CASSLRDTEETTNEKLFF	TGTGCCAGCAGCTTAAGGGACACTGAAGAGACAACTAATGAAAAACTGTTTTTT
16	TRBV6-1	-	TRBJ1-1	TRBD1	CASSDRGTHRDTEAFF	TGTGCCAGCAGTGACAGGGGGACCCACCGGGACACTGAAGCTTTCTTT
15	TRBV7-9	-	TRBJ1-2	TRBD1	CASTGTGERFYGYTF	TGTGCCAGCACCGGGACAGGGGAACGATTCTATGGCTACACCTTC
16	TRBV15	-	TRBJ1-4	TRBD1	CATSRGTGGSAEKLFF	TGTGCCACCAGCAGAGGGACAGGGGGTTCGGCGGAAAAACTGTTTTTT
15	TRBV4-1	-	TRBJ2-1	-	CASATLALIYNEQFF	TGCGCCAGCGCTACTCTAGCCCTGATTTACAATGAGCAGTTCTTC
14	TRBV2	-	TRBJ2-3	TRBD2	CAAGETSATDTQYF	TGTGCCGCAGGAGAGACTAGCGCCACAGATACGCAGTATTTT
18	TRBV7-2	-	TRBJ2-7	TRBD2	CASSPRGLAGIGSYEQYF	TGTGCCAGCAGCCCAAGGGGACTAGCGGGGATAGGGTCCTACGAGCAGTACTTC
12	TRBV5-5	-	TRBJ1-2	-	CASSLPGDGYTF	TGTGCCAGCAGCTTGCCAGGGGATGGCTACACCTTC
15	TRBV4-1	-	TRBJ1-3	-	CASSPTTVSGNTIYF	TGCGCCAGCAGCCCAACAACCGTCTCTGGAAACACCATATATTTT
17	TRBV2	-	TRBJ2-5	TRBD2	CASSEASGGAEGETQYF	TGTGCCAGCAGTGAAGCTAGCGGGGGGGCCGAGGGAGAGACCCAGTACTTC
16	TRBV18	-	TRBJ2-2	-	CASSPFGGSNTGELFF	TGTGCCAGCTCACCATTTGGGGGGTCGAACACCGGGGAGCTGTTTTTT
17	TRBV5-1	-	TRBJ1-2	TRBD1	CASSLEGGQGAVYGYTF	TGCGCCAGCAGCTTGGAGGGGGGACAGGGAGCGGTATATGGCTACACCTTC
19	TRBV5-6	-	TRBJ1-2	TRBD1	CASSSIRDRGRFEAGGYTF	TGTGCCAGCAGCTCGATCCGGGACAGGGGACGATTTGAAGCTGGGGGCTACACCTTC
15	TRBV7-2	-	TRBJ2-7	TRBD2	CASSLDRGGLYEQYF	TGTGCCAGCAGCTTGGACCGGGGGGGCTTGTACGAGCAGTACTTC
17	TRBV4-2	-	TRBJ2-2	-	CASSQELGAANTGELFF	TGTGCCAGCAGCCAAGAGCTTGGGGCTGCGAACACCGGGGAGCTGTTTTTT
14	TRBV2	few	TRBJ1-6	-	CASSERPGGSPLHF	TGTGCCAGCAGTGAAAGGCCCGGCGGTTCACCCCTCCACTTT
13	TRBV30	-	TRBJ1-6	TRBD1	CAWSMRQGSPLHF	TGTGCCTGGAGTATGAGACAGGGCTCACCCCTCCACTTT
13	TRBV30	-	TRBJ1-1	-	CAWRGGWNTEAFF	TGTGCCTGGAGGGGAGGATGGAACACTGAAGCTTTCTTT
15	TRBV4-1	-	TRBJ2-7	-	CASSHLWQGHYEQYF	TGCGCCAGCAGCCATTTGTGGCAGGGTCACTACGAGCAGTACTTC
16	TRBV6-2/TRBV6-3	-	TRBJ2-7	TRBD2	CASSYLGTSGGYEQYF	TGTGCCAGCAGTTACCTTGGGACTAGCGGGGGCTACGAGCAGTACTTC
12	TRBV2	once	TRBJ2-2	-	CASSAGTGELFF	TGTGCCAGCAGTGCAGGGACCGGGGAGCTGTTTTTT
16	TRBV3-1/TRBV3-2	-	TRBJ2-7	TRBD2	CASTPTPGGAFYEQYF	TGTGCCAGCACCCCCACACCGGGGGGTGCCTTCTACGAGCAGTACTTC
15	TRBV30	-	TRBJ1-2	TRBD1	CAWSVWDRTNYGYTF	TGTGCCTGGAGTGTCTGGGACAGAACTAACTATGGCTACACCTTC
16	TRBV12-5	many	TRBJ1-1	-	CASGLVLGFMNTEAFF	TGTGCTAGTGGTTTGGTCCTAGGCTTCATGAACACTGAAGCTTTCTTT
13	TRBV19	-	TRBJ2-5	-	CASSMRFRETQYF	TGTGCCAGTAGTATGCGGTTTAGGGAGACCCAGTACTTC
17	TRBV13	-	TRBJ1-1	-	CASSGKGWGELNTEAFF	TGTGCCAGCAGCGGGAAGGGATGGGGCGAACTGAACACTGAAGCTTTCTTT
16	TRBV20-1	few	TRBJ2-3	-	CSASQRQATRADTQYF	TGCAGTGCTAGTCAACGGCAGGCCACGAGAGCAGATACGCAGTATTTT
13	TRBV7-9	-	TRBJ1-2	TRBD1	CASSSTGPNGYTF	TGTGCCAGCAGTTCGACAGGGCCAAATGGCTACACCTTC
16	TRBV19	-	TRBJ2-2	TRBD2	CASSEPGLAEFGELFF	TGTGCCAGTAGTGAGCCGGGACTAGCTGAATTCGGGGAGCTGTTTTTT
16	TRBV9	-	TRBJ1-3	TRBD1	CASSRQGALSGNTIYF	TGTGCCAGCAGCAGACAGGGGGCCCTCTCTGGAAACACCATATATTTT
13	TRBV12-3/TRBV12-4	-	TRBJ1-2	-	CASSLGQLYGYTF	TGTGCCAGCAGCCTCGGACAGTTGTATGGCTACACCTTC
15	TRBV4-3	-	TRBJ2-1	-	CASSQDWTDYNEQFF	TGCGCCAGCAGCCAAGATTGGACAGACTACAATGAGCAGTTCTTC
13	TRBV2	-	TRBJ2-5	TRBD2	CASSLTSEETQYF	TGTGCCAGCAGCCTGACTAGCGAAGAGACCCAGTACTTC
11	TRBV7-6	-	TRBJ2-1	-	CASSLNNEQFF	TGTGCCAGCAGCCTAAACAATGAGCAGTTCTTC
12	TRBV6-4	-	TRBJ2-7	-	CASSERGYEQYF	TGTGCCAGCAGTGAACGGGGATACGAGCAGTACTTC
13	TRBV27	-	TRBJ1-2	TRBD1	CASSRQGPPGYTF	TGTGCCAGCAGTCGACAGGGGCCCCCTGGCTACACCTTC
15	TRBV5-1	-	TRBJ2-5	TRBD2	CASSLGTSGGETQYF	TGCGCCAGCAGCTTGGGGACTAGTGGAGGTGAGACCCAGTACTTC
16	TRBV7-3	few	TRBJ2-2	TRBD1	CASSFQGASNTGELFF	TGTGCCAGCAGCTTTCAGGGGGCCTCGAACACCGGGGAGCTGTTTTTT
14	TRBV5-4	-	TRBJ2-5	-	CASSLDQGGETQYF	TGTGCCAGCAGCTTGGATCAGGGTGGAGAGACCCAGTACTTC
15	TRBV15	-	TRBJ1-5	TRBD1	CATSRGTGINQPQHF	TGTGCCACCAGCAGAGGGACAGGGATCAATCAGCCCCAGCATTTT
15	TRBV5-4	-	TRBJ1-2	TRBD1	CASSGTGTDYSGYTF	TGTGCCAGCAGCGGAACCGGGACAGACTACTCCGGCTACACCTTC
12	TRBV7-9	-	TRBJ1-2	-	CASSPFDYGYTF	TGTGCCAGCAGCCCCTTTGACTATGGCTACACCTTC
12	TRBV6-2/TRBV6-3	-	TRBJ2-1	-	CASSYPNNEQFF	TGTGCCAGCAGTTACCCCAACAATGAGCAGTTCTTC
13	TRBV3-1/TRBV3-2	-	TRBJ2-1	-	CASSLDPSGEQFF	TGTGCCAGCAGCCTAGACCCATCAGGTGAGCAGTTCTTC
12	TRBV2	-	TRBJ2-7	-	CASTTETYEQYF	TGTGCCAGTACGACAGAGACCTACGAGCAGTACTTC
11	TRBV20-1	-	TRBJ2-7	-	CSARDRVADHF	TGCAGTGCTAGAGATCGAGTAGCGGACCACTTC
13	TRBV9	once	TRBJ2-5	TRBD1	CASSTDREETQYF	TGTGCCAGCAGCACAGACAGGGAAGAGACCCAGTACTTC
12	TRBV7-9	-	TRBJ2-7	-	CASSRYRDEQYF	TGTGCCAGCAGCCGCTACAGGGACGAGCAGTACTTC
14	TRBV19	few	TRBJ2-1	-	CASSIMAGANEQFF	TGTGCCAGTAGTATTATGGCCGGAGCTAATGAGCAGTTCTTC
15	TRBV5-1	-	TRBJ2-2	TRBD2	CASSREGLGTGELFF	TGCGCCAGCAGCAGGGAGGGGCTGGGCACCGGGGAGCTGTTTTTT
15	TRBV5-1	-	TRBJ2-6	-	CASSLSSSGANVLTF	TGCGCCAGCAGCTTATCGAGCTCTGGGGCCAACGTCCTGACTTTC
18	TRBV7-7	-	TRBJ1-1	-	CASSRRREGILMNTEAFF	TGTGCTAGCAGCCGTCGTAGGGAGGGGATCCTAATGAACACTGAAGCTTTCTTT
15	TRBV19	few	TRBJ1-1	TRBD1	CASSSGTGMNTEAFF	TGTGCCAGTAGTTCCGGGACAGGCATGAACACTGAAGCTTTCTTT
16	TRBV9	-	TRBJ2-2	-	CASSVAGSSNTGELFF	TGTGCCAGCAGCGTAGCTGGCAGTTCGAACACCGGGGAGCTGTTTTTT